This TCR beta chain was identified during a study of cytomegalovirus exposure and HLA in healthy donors. The CDR3 has 13 amino acids. Germline V lookup: CDR1 SEHNR, CDR2 FQNEAQ (reference sequence). J was trimmed by 10 bases and V by 5 bases; bases with no gene match: 10. For this clone: Its specificity is not known.

Study-wide results and caveats: A later analysis showed HLA-associated TCR beta chains outstripping equally common others in clonal expansion. Researchers reported in a later analysis that a missense DCLRE1C variant was tied to TCR beta V- and J-gene trimming. In a later analysis, at a false discovery rate of 0.05, 16,951 TCR beta sequences were associated with HLA alleles. Analyzed later, most CMV-associated TCR beta chains appeared HLA-restricted.

PCR amplification relied on 60 Vbeta primers (plus 13 Jbeta primers). Sequencing was performed with immunoSEQ multiplex PCR; in TCRdb, only in-frame clones are kept and a portion is missing. The table has around 150,000 clones, nearly 80% seen once. The receptor's source is a woman in her thirties or forties in good health and CMV-seronegative. Sequencing was carried out using PBMCs. The rearrangement uses TRBV7-9 and TRBJ1-1; 7 bases are a match to TRBD1. CDR3 residues: CASSLEFQGVAFF. DNA of the CDR3: TGTGCCAGCAGCCTCGAATTTCAGGGGGTAGCTTTCTTT.